One and the same sample provided the 18 T cell receptor beta chains below, sequenced in a study of T cell clonotyping in hematopoietic cell transplantation. TCRdb's table, derived via immunoSEQ multiplex PCR, lists solely in-frame clones and lacks some. The table shows 6,000 to 7,000 clones, with 60% to 80% occurring only once. Sequenced here: PBMCs, sampled 100 days after allogeneic stem cell transplant. These receptors were taken from a female patient aged 25-40 years who had an allogeneic stem cell transplant, so the T cells may come from the graft donor. Some clones in this sample may be carry-over from other donors' samples.

CDR3 loop: CASSSWTGAYTEAFF. The CDR3 nucleotides are TGTGCCAGTAGTTCGTGGACAGGGGCCTACACTGAAGCTTTCTTT. The rearrangement links TRBV19 to TRBJ1-1; 9 positions match TRBD1. Germline trimming cut 5 bases from V and 3 bases from J; bases unmatched to any gene: 7. The CDR3 runs to 15 residues. The germline gives CDR1 LNHDA, CDR2 SQIVND (reference sequence). The variable domain in full, completed from reference TRBV19 and TRBJ1-1, reads DGGITQSPKYLFRKEGQNVTLSCEQNLNHDAMYWYRQDPGQGLRLIYYSQIVNDFQKGDIAEGYSVSREKKESFPLTVTSAQKNPTAFYLCASSSWTGAYTEAFFGQGTRLTVV.

The CDR3 nucleotides are TGCGCCAGCAGCGAAGCGGGGGCTAGCACAGATACGCAGTATTTT. This translates into CASSEAGASTDTQYF. The V call is TRBV5-1, the J call TRBJ2-3; TRBD2 agrees at 8 bases. The junction had 4 bases not matched to a gene; V was cut back by 4 bases and J by 0 bases. Germline V CDR1 and CDR2: SGHRS, YFSETQ. The CDR3 sequence is 15 residues long.

The V and J genes are TRBV6-6 and TRBJ2-2; 8 bases line up with TRBD1. CDR1 and CDR2 (germline): MNHNY, SVGAGI (reference sequence). V gave up 6 bases and J gave up 1 base; unmatched junction bases: 4. The CDR3 length is 15 residues. The CDR3: CASRPGQGNTGELFF. In DNA form, the CDR3 reads TGTGCCAGCAGGCCAGGACAGGGGAACACCGGGGAGCTGTTTTTT.

The chain couples TRBV6-5 to TRBJ2-2, with TRBD1 matching over 10 bases. Losses at the gene ends were 9 bases for V and 7 bases for J; bases not matched to a gene: 8. This CDR3 is built from 14 residues. Germline V gene sequence: CDR1 MNHEY, CDR2 SVGAGI. CDR3 nucleotide sequence: TGTGCCAGTCGAGGACAGGGGGTCAACGGGGAGCTGTTTTTT. Protein sequence: CASRGQGVNGELFF.

This clone was seen only once. The V gene is TRBV5-1, the J gene TRBJ2-6, with TRBD1 matching over 7 bases. Germline lookup yields CDR1 SGHRS and CDR2 YFSETQ. The CDR3 loop spans 19 amino acids. J gave up 1 base and V 3 bases, and 13 bases lay outside the gene matches. The CDR3 nucleotides read TGCGCCAGCAGCTCCCTACAGGGGATAATCGGATCTGGGGCCAACGTCCTGACTTTC. Encoded protein: CASSSLQGIIGSGANVLTF.

The chain carries TRBV19 and TRBJ2-3; D unclear. Germline CDR1 is LNHDA and CDR2 is SQIVND (reference sequence). The CDR3 is 14 amino acids. Trimming cost V 3 bases and J 6 bases, with 13 bases left between them. DNA of the CDR3: TGTGCCAGTAGTATCTATCTTAATAGCGATACGCAGTATTTT. Protein product: CASSIYLNSDTQYF. Together with reference TRBV19 and TRBJ2-3, the CDR3 gives the full variable domain: DGGITQSPKYLFRKEGQNVTLSCEQNLNHDAMYWYRQDPGQGLRLIYYSQIVNDFQKGDIAEGYSVSREKKESFPLTVTSAQKNPTAFYLCASSIYLNSDTQYFGPGTRLTVL.

The chain is built from TRBV7-8 and TRBJ1-3; D is unclear. The V gene lost 1 base and the J gene lost 8 bases, with 6 bases spanning the gap. The CDR3 length is 12 residues. Germline CDR1 and CDR2: SGHVS and FQNEAQ. In DNA form, the CDR3 reads TGTGCCAGCAGCTTAGTAATCGACACCATATATTTT. It is translated as CASSLVIDTIYF.

This chain joins TRBV6-1 and TRBJ1-2; 8 nucleotides agree with TRBD1. V trimming: 6 bases; J trimming: 7 bases; junction bases outside the gene matches: 7. The length of the CDR3 is 13 residues. From germline, CDR1 is MNHNS and CDR2 SASEGT. CDR3 sequence: CASSPTGVAGYTF. DNA of the CDR3: TGTGCCAGCAGCCCGACAGGGGTGGCTGGCTACACCTTC.

The chain combines TRBV7-2 with TRBJ2-7; no firm D call. The germline V gene encodes CDR1 SGHTA and CDR2 FQGNSA. Deletions cut 1 base from V and 4 bases from J, with 17 bases between. The CDR3 consists of 16 residues. The CDR3 protein is CASSLGALIPIYEQYF. CDR3 in DNA: TGTGCCAGCAGCTTAGGGGCGCTAATACCGATTTACGAGCAGTACTTC. Looking up the rest from reference TRBV7-2 and TRBJ2-7 gives the full variable domain: GAGVSQSPSNKVTEKGKDVELRCDPISGHTALYWYRQSLGQGLEFLIYFQGNSAPDKSGLPSDRFSAERTGGSVSTLTIQRTQQEDSAVYLCASSLGALIPIYEQYFGPGTRLTVT.

The chain links TRBV20-1 to TRBJ2-3, with D unresolved. Germline CDR1 is DFQATT and CDR2 is SNEGSKA (reference sequence). V was pared by 6 bases and J by 2 bases, with 6 bases between. The CDR3 has 11 residues. This chain's CDR3 is CSATATDTQYF. CDR3 in DNA: TGCAGTGCCACCGCCACAGATACGCAGTATTTT.

V gene TRBV27 combines with J gene TRBJ1-1; 8 bases line up with TRBD1. V trimming: 2 bases; J trimming: 1 base; junction bases outside the gene matches: 9. Germline-derived CDR1 and CDR2 are MNHEY and SMNVEV (reference sequence). The CDR3 loop spans 17 amino acids. The CDR3 here is CASSLTARGPSNTEAFF. The CDR3 DNA reads TGTGCCAGCAGTTTAACCGCCAGGGGGCCCTCGAACACTGAAGCTTTCTTT.

This rearrangement joins TRBV7-2 to TRBJ2-5; D assignment may be TRBD1 or TRBD2 (6 bases each). The ends were cut back, 5 bases at V and 11 bases at J, with 21 bases in the middle. This CDR3 has 14 residues. CDR1 SGHTA and CDR2 FQGNSA come from the germline V gene. For the CDR3, the DNA is TGTGCCAGCAGCCAGGGGATAGGGTCGGGGGAGCAGTACTTC. This encodes CASSQGIGSGEQYF.

This clone was observed a few times. The CDR3 reads CASSHGASGGQETQYF. The CDR3, as DNA: TGTGCCAGCAGCCATGGGGCTAGCGGGGGTCAAGAGACCCAGTACTTC. The chain links TRBV14 to TRBJ2-5, with 10 bases matching TRBD2. The CDR3 runs 16 residues. CDR1 SGHDN and CDR2 FVKESK come from the germline V gene. J was trimmed by 2 bases and V by 3 bases; bases with no gene match: 6.

The chain joins TRBV2 to TRBJ2-2; no clear D gene. V lost 6 bases and J lost 1, with 9 bases in between. The germline CDR1 and CDR2 sequences are SNHLY and FYNNEI. The CDR3 is 14 residues long. Here the CDR3 DNA reads TGTGCCAGCAGACAATTCATGAACACCGGGGAGCTGTTTTTT. This codes for CASRQFMNTGELFF.

This clone has just one count. The chain links TRBV4-3 to TRBJ2-7; 10 bases align to TRBD1. CDR1 LGHNA and CDR2 YSLEER come from the germline V gene. The CDR3 is made up of 15 amino acids. Germline trimming cut 2 bases from V and 4 bases from J; bases unmatched to any gene: 5. CDR3 nucleotides: TGCGCCAGCAGCCAATACGGACAGGGGGGGTACGAGCAGTACTTC. This translates into CASSQYGQGGYEQYF.

The chain joins TRBV4-1 to TRBJ1-1, with a tentative D call TRBD1 (6 bases). Trimming took 0 bases from V and 10 from J, leaving 12 bases between them. The CDR3 covers 13 residues. Germline lookup yields CDR1 MGHRA and CDR2 YSYEKL. The CDR3 DNA is TGCGCCAGCAGCCAAGAAGGGGGAAGGGGAGCTTTCTTT. Protein: CASSQEGGRGAFF.

The chain recombines TRBV9 with TRBJ2-3; TRBD2 is a possible D gene (5 bases). The CDR3 totals 14 residues. Deletions cut 5 bases from V and 1 base from J, with 11 bases between. Germline-derived CDR1 and CDR2 are SGDLS and YYNGEE. CDR3 coding DNA: TGTGCCAGCAGTCCCCTCGGGGGCACAGATACGCAGTATTTT. Its translation is CASSPLGGTDTQYF.

This chain uses TRBV5-6 with TRBJ1-1, with TRBD1 as a possible D gene (5 bases). CDR1 is SGHDT and CDR2 is YYEEEE in the germline V gene. The V end lost 2 bases, the J end lost 4 bases, and 21 bases lay between the germline ends. The CDR3 sequence is 17 residues long. The CDR3 reads CASSFGWGSSSRTEAFF. The CDR3 region has the DNA TGTGCCAGCAGCTTCGGGTGGGGCAGTTCGTCCCGCACTGAAGCTTTCTTT.